This T cell receptor beta chain was profiled in a study of OX40 agonist ivuxolimab in advanced cancers. As concerns this clone: Its antigen is currently unknown.

Study-wide results and limits: CD4+ and CD8+ blood T cells expanded clonally by week 6 at 0.1 to 3.0 mg/kg.

Repertoires were generated with immunoSEQ multiplex PCR, while TCRdb's copy carries only in-frame clones and drops some. Of 59,000 or so clones in the sample, 82% were seen once. This material consisted of CD4+ or CD8+ T cells sorted from blood, taken in a trial of the OX40 agonist ivuxolimab. The sequence came from an adult with an advanced solid tumor such as melanoma, head and neck, liver or kidney cancer.

DNA of the CDR3: TGTGCCAGCAGCTTGGACGGTTTCTACGAGCAGTACTTC. Translation: CASSLDGFYEQYF. The chain carries TRBV7-2 and TRBJ2-7; D unresolved. The CDR3 totals 13 residues. In germline, CDR1 is SGHTA, CDR2 FQGNSA. Trimming removed 3 bases at V and 3 bases at J, with 9 bases between.